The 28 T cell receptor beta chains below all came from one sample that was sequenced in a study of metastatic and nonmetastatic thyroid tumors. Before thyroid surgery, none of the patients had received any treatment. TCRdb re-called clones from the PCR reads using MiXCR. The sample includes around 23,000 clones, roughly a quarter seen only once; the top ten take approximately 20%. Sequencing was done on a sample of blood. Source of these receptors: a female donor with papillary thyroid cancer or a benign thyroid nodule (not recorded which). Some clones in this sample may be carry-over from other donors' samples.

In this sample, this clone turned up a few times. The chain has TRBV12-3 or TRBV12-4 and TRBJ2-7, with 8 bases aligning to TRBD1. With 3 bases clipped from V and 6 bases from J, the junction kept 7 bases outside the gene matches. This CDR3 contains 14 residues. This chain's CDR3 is CASSFPGQASEQYF. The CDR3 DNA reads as TGTGCCAGCAGTTTCCCGGGACAGGCTTCCGAGCAGTACTTC.

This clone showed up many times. CDR3 nucleotide sequence: TGTGCCAGCAGCCAAGCTCAGGGTAATCACTACGAGCAGTACTTC. Translated, it gives CASSQAQGNHYEQYF. This chain joins TRBV4-2 and TRBJ2-7; TRBD1 is a possible D gene (5 bases). Germline values: CDR1 LGHNA, CDR2 YNFKEQ. Trimming took 1 base from V and 3 from J, leaving 13 bases between them. CDR3 length: 15 residues.

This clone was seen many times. The CDR3 DNA is TGTGCCAGCACCACAGCATGGGGGGACGAGCAGTACTTC. Translating it yields CASTTAWGDEQYF. The chain carries TRBV6-2 or TRBV6-3 and TRBJ2-7; D perhaps matches TRBD2 (6 bases). Per the germline V gene, CDR1 is MNHEY and CDR2 is SVGEGT. The CDR3 is 13 residues long. V was shortened by 7 bases and J by 5 bases, with 15 bases between the two germline ends.

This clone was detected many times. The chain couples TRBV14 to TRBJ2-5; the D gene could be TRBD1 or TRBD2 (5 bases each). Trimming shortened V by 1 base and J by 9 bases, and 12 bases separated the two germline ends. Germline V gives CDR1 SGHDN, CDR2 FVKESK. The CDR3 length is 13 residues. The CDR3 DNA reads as TGTGCCAGCAGCCAAGGTCAGGTGGGGGCCCAGTACTTC. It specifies CASSQGQVGAQYF.

CDR3 region: CASRWDTSYEQYF. The CDR3 DNA reads TGTGCCAGCAGGTGGGACACCTCCTACGAGCAGTACTTC. The V gene is TRBV7-6, the J gene TRBJ2-7, with a possible D match to TRBD1 (6 bases). The germline V gene has CDR1 SGHVS and CDR2 FNYEAQ. V lost 6 bases and J lost 0, with 9 bases in between. CDR3 length: 13 amino acids.

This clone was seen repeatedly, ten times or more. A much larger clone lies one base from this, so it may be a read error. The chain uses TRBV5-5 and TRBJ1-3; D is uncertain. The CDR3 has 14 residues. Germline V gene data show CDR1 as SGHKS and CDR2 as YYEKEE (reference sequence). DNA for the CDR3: TGTGCCAGCGGCTTGGTGGACGGACGAAACACCATATATTTT. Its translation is CASGLVDGRNTIYF.

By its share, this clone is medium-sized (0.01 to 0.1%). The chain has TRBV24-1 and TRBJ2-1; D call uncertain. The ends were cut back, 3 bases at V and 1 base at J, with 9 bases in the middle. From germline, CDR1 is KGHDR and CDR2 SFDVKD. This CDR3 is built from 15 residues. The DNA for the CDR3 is TGTGCCACCAGTGATATTCAGAAATCCTACAATGAGCAGTTCTTC. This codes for CATSDIQKSYNEQFF.

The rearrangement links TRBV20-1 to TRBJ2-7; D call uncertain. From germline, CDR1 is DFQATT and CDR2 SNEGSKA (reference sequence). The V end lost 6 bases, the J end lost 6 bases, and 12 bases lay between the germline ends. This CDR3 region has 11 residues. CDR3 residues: CSAYNPPEQYF. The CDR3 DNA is TGCAGTGCCTACAACCCTCCCGAGCAGTACTTC.

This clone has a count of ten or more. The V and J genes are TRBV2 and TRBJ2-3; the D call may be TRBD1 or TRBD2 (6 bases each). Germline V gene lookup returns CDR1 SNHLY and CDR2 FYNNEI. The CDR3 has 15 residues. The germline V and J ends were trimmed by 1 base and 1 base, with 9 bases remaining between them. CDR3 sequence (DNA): TGTGCCAGCAGTGAAGATGGGGGGCGCACAGATACGCAGTATTTT. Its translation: CASSEDGGRTDTQYF.

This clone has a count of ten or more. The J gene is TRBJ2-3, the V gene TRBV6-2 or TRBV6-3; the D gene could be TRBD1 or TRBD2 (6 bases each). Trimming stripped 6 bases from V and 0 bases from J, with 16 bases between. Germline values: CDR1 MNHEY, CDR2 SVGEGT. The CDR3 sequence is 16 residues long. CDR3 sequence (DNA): TGTGCCAGCAGGTCGGGGGCGTTTTCTAGCACAGATACGCAGTATTTT. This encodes CASRSGAFSSTDTQYF.

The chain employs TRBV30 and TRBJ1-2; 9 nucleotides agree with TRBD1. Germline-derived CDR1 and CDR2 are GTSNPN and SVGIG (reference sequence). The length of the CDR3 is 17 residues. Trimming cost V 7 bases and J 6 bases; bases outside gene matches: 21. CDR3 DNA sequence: TGTGCCTTCCGAAAGTGGGACAGGGAGACCCTGGAGGATGGCTACACCTTC. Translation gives CAFRKWDRETLEDGYTF.

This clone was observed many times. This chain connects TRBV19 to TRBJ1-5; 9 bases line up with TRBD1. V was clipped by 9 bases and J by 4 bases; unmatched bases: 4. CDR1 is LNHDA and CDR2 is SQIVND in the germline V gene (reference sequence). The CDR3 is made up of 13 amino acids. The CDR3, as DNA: TGTGCCAGCGGACAGGGGCCAAATCAGCCCCAGCATTTT. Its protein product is CASGQGPNQPQHF.

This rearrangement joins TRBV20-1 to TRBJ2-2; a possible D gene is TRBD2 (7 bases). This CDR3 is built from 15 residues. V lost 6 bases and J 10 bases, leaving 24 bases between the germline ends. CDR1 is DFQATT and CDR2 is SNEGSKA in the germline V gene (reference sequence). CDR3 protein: CSAGGGSEISVELFF. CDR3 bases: TGCAGTGCAGGGGGGGGCAGTGAGATCTCCGTGGAGCTGTTTTTT.

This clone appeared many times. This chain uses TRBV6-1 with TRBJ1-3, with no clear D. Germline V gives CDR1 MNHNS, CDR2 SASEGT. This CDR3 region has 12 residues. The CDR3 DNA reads TGTGCGGCAGCCAGCAGACATAACACCATATATTTT. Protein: CAAASRHNTIYF.

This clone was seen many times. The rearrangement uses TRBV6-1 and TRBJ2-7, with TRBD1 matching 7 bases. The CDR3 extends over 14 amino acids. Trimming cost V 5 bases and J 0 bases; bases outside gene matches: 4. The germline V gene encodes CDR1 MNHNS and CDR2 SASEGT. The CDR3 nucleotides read TGTGCCAGCAGTCCGCGGACAGGCTCCTACGAGCAGTACTTC. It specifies CASSPRTGSYEQYF.

CDR3 loop: CASSAGTGYNEQFF. The CDR3 nucleotides are TGCGCCAGCAGCGCCGGGACAGGGTACAATGAGCAGTTCTTC. The chain combines TRBV4-1 with TRBJ2-1, with 9 bases fitting TRBD1. After removal of 5 bases from V and 4 bases from J, the junction contained 3 bases not matched to a gene. The germline CDR1 and CDR2 sequences are MGHRA and YSYEKL. The CDR3 loop spans 14 amino acids.

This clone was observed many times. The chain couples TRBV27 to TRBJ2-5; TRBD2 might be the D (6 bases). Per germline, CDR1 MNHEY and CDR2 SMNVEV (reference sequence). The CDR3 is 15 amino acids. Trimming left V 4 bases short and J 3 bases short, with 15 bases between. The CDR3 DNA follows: TGTGCCAGCAGTTCCCTCCTAGCGTGGGAAGAGACCCAGTACTTC. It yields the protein CASSSLLAWEETQYF.

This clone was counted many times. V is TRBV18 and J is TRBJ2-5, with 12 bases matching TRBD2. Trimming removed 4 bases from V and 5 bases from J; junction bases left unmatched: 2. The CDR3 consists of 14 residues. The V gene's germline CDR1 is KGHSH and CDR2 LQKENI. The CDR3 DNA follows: TGTGCCAGCTCACAAGGGACTAGCGGGGAGACCCAGTACTTC. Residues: CASSQGTSGETQYF.

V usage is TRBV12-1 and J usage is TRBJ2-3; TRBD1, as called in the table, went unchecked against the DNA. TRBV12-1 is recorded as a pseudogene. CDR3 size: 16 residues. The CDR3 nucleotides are TGTGCCAGCAGCTTTTTCCAGGGAGATAGCACAGATACGCAGTATTTT. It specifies CASSFFQGDSTDTQYF.

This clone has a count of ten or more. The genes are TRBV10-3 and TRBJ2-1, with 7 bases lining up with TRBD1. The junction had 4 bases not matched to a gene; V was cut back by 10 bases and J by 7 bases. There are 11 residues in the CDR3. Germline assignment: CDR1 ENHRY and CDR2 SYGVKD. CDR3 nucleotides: TGTGCCACCTCAGGGGGTAATGAGCAGTTCTTC. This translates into CATSGGNEQFF.

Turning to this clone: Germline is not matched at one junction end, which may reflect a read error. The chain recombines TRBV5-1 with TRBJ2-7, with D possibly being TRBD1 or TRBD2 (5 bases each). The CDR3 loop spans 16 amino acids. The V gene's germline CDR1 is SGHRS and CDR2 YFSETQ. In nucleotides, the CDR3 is TGCGCCAGCAGCTTCTCCCCGGGAAAGGGGTCCTCCGAGCAGTACTTC. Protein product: CASSFSPGKGSSEQYF. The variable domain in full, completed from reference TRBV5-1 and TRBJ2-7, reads KAGVTQTPRYLIKTRGQQVTLSCSPISGHRSVSWYQQTPGQGLQFLFEYFSETQRNKGNFPGRFSGRQFSNSRSEMNVSTLELGDSALYLCASSFSPGKGSSEQYFGPGTRLTVT.

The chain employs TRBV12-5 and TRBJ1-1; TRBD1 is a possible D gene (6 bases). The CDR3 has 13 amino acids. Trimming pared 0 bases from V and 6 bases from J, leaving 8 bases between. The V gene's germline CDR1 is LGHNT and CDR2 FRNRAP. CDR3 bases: TGTGCTAGTGGTTTGGTAGGGGGAGCTGAAGCTTTCTTT. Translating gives CASGLVGGAEAFF.

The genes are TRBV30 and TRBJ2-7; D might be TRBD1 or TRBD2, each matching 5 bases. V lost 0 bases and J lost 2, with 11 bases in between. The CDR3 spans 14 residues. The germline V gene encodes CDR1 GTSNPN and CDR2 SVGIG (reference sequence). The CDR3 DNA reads TGTGCCTGGAGTGTATTGCAGGGACCCTACGAGCAGTACTTC. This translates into CAWSVLQGPYEQYF.

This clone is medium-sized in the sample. The CDR3 DNA reads as TGCAGTGCTAGAGACCACTCCCCCCTATCGGCCTACGAGCAGTACTTC. Its translation: CSARDHSPLSAYEQYF. The rearrangement joins TRBV20-1 to TRBJ2-7; no reliable D call. Per the germline V gene, CDR1 is DFQATT and CDR2 is SNEGSKA (reference sequence). V was pared by 0 bases and J by 2 bases, with 17 bases between. The CDR3 is 16 amino acids.

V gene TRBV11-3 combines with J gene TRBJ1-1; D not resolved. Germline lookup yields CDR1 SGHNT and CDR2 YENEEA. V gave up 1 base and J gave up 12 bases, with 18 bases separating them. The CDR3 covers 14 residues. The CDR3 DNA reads TGTGCCAGCAGCTTAGGCGCGACTCTACTGGGATCTTTCTTT. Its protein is CASSLGATLLGSFF.

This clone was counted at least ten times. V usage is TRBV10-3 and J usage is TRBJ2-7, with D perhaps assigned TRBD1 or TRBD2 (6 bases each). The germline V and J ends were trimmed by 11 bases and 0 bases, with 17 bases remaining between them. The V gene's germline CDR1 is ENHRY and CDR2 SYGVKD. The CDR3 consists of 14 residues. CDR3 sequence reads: CAATPGGYSYEQYF. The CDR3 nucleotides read TGTGCCGCCACGCCCGGGGGCTACTCCTACGAGCAGTACTTC.

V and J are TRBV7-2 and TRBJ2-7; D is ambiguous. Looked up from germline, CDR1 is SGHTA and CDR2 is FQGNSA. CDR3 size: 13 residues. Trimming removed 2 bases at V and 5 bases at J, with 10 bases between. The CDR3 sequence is CASSLRASHEQYF. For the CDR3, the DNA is TGTGCCAGCAGCTTAAGGGCGTCCCACGAGCAGTACTTC.

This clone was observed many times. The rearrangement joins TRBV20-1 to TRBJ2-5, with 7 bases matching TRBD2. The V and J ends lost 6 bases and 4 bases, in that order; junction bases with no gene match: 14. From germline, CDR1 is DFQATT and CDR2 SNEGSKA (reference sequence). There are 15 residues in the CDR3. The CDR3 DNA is TGCAGTGCGGGTCTGTCGGGGGGTAAAACAGAGACCCAGTACTTC. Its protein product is CSAGLSGGKTETQYF.